The next 19 T cell receptor beta chains were all read from a single sample in a study of OX40 agonist ivuxolimab in advanced cancers. The assay was immunoSEQ multiplex PCR, and TCRdb's table has in-frame clones only and misses some. The table includes 65,000 to 90,000 clones, around 89% detected once. Sequences were derived from CD4+ or CD8+ T cells sorted from blood, sampled in a trial of the OX40 agonist ivuxolimab. Receptor source: an adult with an advanced solid tumor such as melanoma, head and neck, liver or kidney cancer.

The table lists this clone with a count of one. The V call is TRBV9, the J call TRBJ2-5, with D perhaps matching TRBD2 (6 bases). The length of the CDR3 is 15 residues. Germline V gene data show CDR1 as SGDLS and CDR2 as YYNGEE. Trimming left V 0 bases short and J 5 bases short, with 14 bases between. CDR3 in DNA: TGTGCCAGCAGCGTAGCTGGGGGGAGTGGTGAGACCCAGTACTTC. It yields the protein CASSVAGGSGETQYF. Drawing the rest from reference TRBV9 and TRBJ2-5, the complete variable domain is DSGVTQTPKHLITATGQRVTLRCSPRSGDLSVYWYQQSLDQGLQFLIQYYNGEERAKGNILERFSAQQFPDLHSELNLSSLELGDSALYFCASSVAGGSGETQYFGPGTRLLVL.

The chain couples TRBV28 to TRBJ1-4, with unresolved D. This CDR3 has 14 amino acids. Germline V gene lookup returns CDR1 MDHEN and CDR2 SYDVKM. V lost 3 bases and J lost 0, with 5 bases in between. This CDR3 is CASSFPATNEKLFF. The CDR3 region has the DNA TGTGCCAGCAGTTTCCCGGCAACTAATGAAAAACTGTTTTTT.

The rearrangement links TRBV6-4 to TRBJ1-4, with TRBD1 matching 10 bases. This CDR3 has 16 residues. The V segment lost 2 bases and the J segment 6 bases; nucleotides outside the gene matches: 6. CDR1 is MRHNA, CDR2 SNTAGT, per germline. CDR3 coding DNA: TGTGCCAGCAGTGACATCGGGACAGGGGTGCATGAAAAACTGTTTTTT. Translating it yields CASSDIGTGVHEKLFF.

The chain recombines TRBV9 with TRBJ2-1; 8 nucleotides align to TRBD2. V lost 5 bases and J lost 4; bases outside the gene matches: 8. The CDR3 is made up of 15 amino acids. Germline V lookup: CDR1 SGDLS, CDR2 YYNGEE. CDR3 DNA: TGTGCCAGCAGACCGGCCACTAGCGGATACAATGAGCAGTTCTTC. Its translation is CASRPATSGYNEQFF.

J is TRBJ1-1 and V is TRBV7-9; TRBD1 is a possible D gene (6 bases). Germline V CDR1 and CDR2: SEHNR, FQNEAQ (reference sequence). V lost 1 base and J lost 6, with 9 bases in between. This CDR3 region has 13 residues. The CDR3 protein is CASSLGGLAEAFF. In nucleotides, the CDR3 is TGTGCCAGCAGCTTAGGGGGGCTCGCTGAAGCTTTCTTT.

The chain recombines TRBV7-8 with TRBJ2-3; no firm D call. CDR1 is SGHVS, CDR2 FQNEAQ, per germline. CDR3 size: 15 residues. Trimming shortened V by 1 base and J by 2 bases, and 10 bases separated the two germline ends. CDR3 in amino acids: CASSLGTVNTDTQYF. The DNA for the CDR3 is TGTGCCAGCAGCTTAGGGACGGTAAACACAGATACGCAGTATTTT.

This clone was counted once. V gene TRBV6-6 combines with J gene TRBJ2-7; no definite D call. Germline V lookup: CDR1 MNHNY, CDR2 SVGAGI (reference sequence). The V and J ends lost 0 bases and 4 bases respectively, with 10 bases between them. The CDR3 has 14 residues. The CDR3 here is CASSYSSNVYEQYF. CDR3 in DNA: TGTGCCAGCAGTTACTCTAGTAACGTTTACGAGCAGTACTTC.

This clone has a handful of counts. The genes are TRBV27 and TRBJ2-7, with no clear D. CDR1 MNHEY and CDR2 SMNVEV come from the germline V gene (reference sequence). This CDR3 is built from 12 residues. V lost 8 bases and J 5 bases, leaving 13 bases between the germline ends. The DNA of the CDR3 is TGTGCCAGCTCTACCGCCGCTGACGAGCAGTACTTC. It translates to CASSTAADEQYF.

V is TRBV19 and J is TRBJ1-1, with D possibly matching TRBD1 (6 bases). With 3 bases removed from V and 0 bases from J, the gap between germline ends came to 8 bases. The CDR3 loop spans 14 amino acids. Germline V gene lookup returns CDR1 LNHDA and CDR2 SQIVND (reference sequence). The CDR3 loop reads CASSMQGMNTEAFF. The CDR3, as DNA: TGTGCCAGTAGTATGCAGGGGATGAACACTGAAGCTTTCTTT.

This chain uses TRBV30 with TRBJ2-1; D is ambiguous. Per the germline V gene, CDR1 is GTSNPN and CDR2 is SVGIG (reference sequence). Trimming took off 3 bases at V and 8 bases at J, with 11 bases between the two ends. CDR3 length: 12 residues. The CDR3 is CAWRTAWDEQFF. DNA of the CDR3: TGTGCCTGGAGGACCGCTTGGGATGAGCAGTTCTTC.

V usage is TRBV30 and J usage is TRBJ1-1; D is undetermined. The length of the CDR3 is 13 residues. Germline CDR1 is GTSNPN and CDR2 is SVGIG (reference sequence). With 0 bases removed from V and 2 bases from J, the gap between germline ends came to 7 bases. The CDR3 spells CAWSVNVNTEAFF. The CDR3 region has the DNA TGTGCCTGGAGTGTAAACGTAAACACTGAAGCTTTCTTT.

V usage is TRBV7-9 and J usage is TRBJ2-3; D is possibly TRBD1 or TRBD2 (5 bases each). V gave up 8 bases and J gave up 4 bases, with 22 bases separating them. The CDR3 sequence is 16 residues long. Germline CDR1 is SEHNR and CDR2 is FQNEAQ (reference sequence). CDR3 nucleotide sequence: TGTGCCAGCCGGGCATGGACGGGACCAAAGTCAGATACGCAGTATTTT. Protein: CASRAWTGPKSDTQYF.

The chain carries TRBV4-1 and TRBJ2-1, with 11 bases that match TRBD2. With V trimmed by 4 bases and J by 4 bases, 3 bases remained unmatched. The CDR3 has 15 amino acids. Germline assignment: CDR1 MGHRA and CDR2 YSYEKL. CDR3 nucleotide sequence: TGCGCCAGCAGCCGCGGACTAGCGGGTTACAATGAGCAGTTCTTC. This sequence encodes CASSRGLAGYNEQFF.

The chain joins TRBV5-1 to TRBJ2-7; D is perhaps TRBD2 (5 bases). Germline CDR1 and CDR2: SGHRS and YFSETQ. The CDR3 runs 15 residues. V was clipped by 0 bases and J by 6 bases, with 16 bases between them. The CDR3 here is CASSLASLGYGEQYF. For the CDR3, the DNA is TGCGCCAGCAGCTTGGCTAGCTTGGGATACGGCGAGCAGTACTTC.

Written as DNA, the CDR3 is TGTGCCAGCAGTTGGACTAGCGCCTACGAGCAGTACTTC. This sequence encodes CASSWTSAYEQYF. The rearrangement links TRBV2 to TRBJ2-7, with 9 positions matching TRBD2. Germline lookup yields CDR1 SNHLY and CDR2 FYNNEI. After removal of 5 bases from V and 2 bases from J, the junction contained 1 base not matched to a gene. There are 13 residues in the CDR3.

Note on this clone: The same CDR3 also results from other DNA sequences found in this sample. The rearrangement joins TRBV5-8 to TRBJ2-2; D is unresolved. Germline V gene lookup returns CDR1 SGHTS and CDR2 YDEGEE. Trimming took 5 bases from V and 2 from J, leaving 10 bases between them. There are 14 residues in the CDR3. The CDR3 loop is CASSLYRNTGELFF. The DNA of the CDR3 is TGTGCCAGCAGTCTATACCGCAACACCGGGGAGCTGTTTTTT.

This clone is a singleton in its sample. The chain has TRBV6-4 and TRBJ2-1; 8 bases line up with TRBD2. CDR3 size: 15 residues. Trimming took 3 bases from V and 0 from J; bases not matched to a gene: 1. Germline V gene sequence: CDR1 MRHNA, CDR2 SNTAGT. This chain's CDR3 is CASSEGTSSYNEQFF. CDR3 DNA: TGTGCCAGCAGTGAAGGGACTAGCTCCTACAATGAGCAGTTCTTC.

This clone was detected only once. The gene calls are TRBV5-8 and TRBJ2-5; D might be TRBD1 or TRBD2, each matching 6 bases. This CDR3 is 15 amino acids long. CDR1 and CDR2 (germline): SGHTS, YDEGEE. Trimming took 1 base from V and 1 from J, leaving 11 bases between them. CDR3 bases: TGTGCCAGCAGCTTGTTAGGGGGGACCCAAGAGACCCAGTACTTC. It codes for CASSLLGGTQETQYF.

V gene TRBV19 combines with J gene TRBJ2-1; 13 bases fit TRBD2. Trimming removed 6 bases from V and 10 bases from J; junction bases left unmatched: 6. Germline-derived CDR1 and CDR2 are LNHDA and SQIVND (reference sequence). The CDR3 is made up of 14 amino acids. The CDR3 nucleotides are TGTGCCAGTAGGATAACTAGCGGGGGGGAGGAGCAGTTCTTC. Its protein is CASRITSGGEEQFF.